The clone carrying this TCR beta chain is medium-sized by frequency. This entry is derived from a study of CXCR3-negative and CXCR3-positive naive CD8 T cells. Germline CDR1 KGHSH, CDR2 LQKENI. The CDR3 is 12 residues long. With UMI labels, 5' RACE was used to prepare the TRB cDNA libraries. TCRdb reworked the 5' RACE reads into one entry per CDR3 protein, no DNA. This table lists 8,800 or so distinct CDR3 sequences. Cells classed as naive CD8+ T cells were CD45RO-CCR7+CD27+CD95-. Sample: naive CXCR3- CD8+ T cells from blood. Subset given: CD45RO-CCR7+CD27+CD95- naive CD8+ T cells lacking CXCR3 (TNR3-). The V gene is TRBV18, the J gene TRBJ2-7. The receptor's source is a human donor in good health. Some clones in this sample may be carry-over from other donors' samples. CDR3 amino acids: CASSPGNYEQYF. Drawing the rest from reference TRBV18 and TRBJ2-7, the complete variable domain is NAGVMQNPRHLVRRRGQEARLRCSPMKGHSHVYWYRQLPEEGLKFMVYLQKENIIDESGMPKERFSAEFPKEGPSILRIQQVVRGDSAAYFCASSPGNYEQYFGPGTRLTVT.